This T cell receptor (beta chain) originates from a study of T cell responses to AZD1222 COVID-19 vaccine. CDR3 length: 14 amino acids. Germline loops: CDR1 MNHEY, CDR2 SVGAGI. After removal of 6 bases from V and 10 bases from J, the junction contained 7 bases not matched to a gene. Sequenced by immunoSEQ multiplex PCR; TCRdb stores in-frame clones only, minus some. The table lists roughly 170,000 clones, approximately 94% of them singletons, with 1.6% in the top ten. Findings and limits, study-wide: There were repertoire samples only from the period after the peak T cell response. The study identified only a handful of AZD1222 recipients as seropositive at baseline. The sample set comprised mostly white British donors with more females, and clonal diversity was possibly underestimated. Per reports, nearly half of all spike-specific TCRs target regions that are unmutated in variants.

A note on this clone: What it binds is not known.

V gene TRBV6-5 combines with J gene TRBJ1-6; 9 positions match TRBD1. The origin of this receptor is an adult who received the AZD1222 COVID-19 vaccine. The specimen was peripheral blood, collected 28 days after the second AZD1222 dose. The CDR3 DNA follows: TGTGCCAGCAGAAACAGGGGGCCGGGGTCACCCCTCCACTTT. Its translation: CASRNRGPGSPLHF.